Listed here are 24 T cell receptor beta chains from one sample, sequenced in a study of blood T cell repertoires in COVID-19. Profiling relied on immunoSEQ multiplex PCR, and the TCRdb table lists in-frame clones only, not all of them. This sample carries about 87,000 clones, 70% to 90% of them seen once, and the ten largest clones take 4% to 5.5%. The sample was peripheral blood. All receptors come from a man aged 35-49 years with acute or convalescent COVID-19.

The chain couples TRBV23-1 to TRBJ2-5, with TRBD2 matching 11 bases. TRBV23-1 counts as an open reading frame of uncertain function. The CDR3 length is 17 residues. The V gene end was trimmed by 0 bases and the J gene end by 2 bases; junction bases not matched to a gene: 5. The CDR3 coding sequence is TGCGCCAGCAGTCAATCGACGGGGACTAGCGGTCAAGAGACCCAGTACTTC. It encodes CASSQSTGTSGQETQYF.

The chain joins TRBV19 to TRBJ1-1; D is perhaps TRBD1 (5 bases). Germline V gene data show CDR1 as LNHDA and CDR2 as SQIVND (reference sequence). Between the trimmed V and J ends, which lost 5 bases and 8 bases, there was a span of 18 bases. The length of the CDR3 is 14 residues. The CDR3 sequence: CASSVLRDSVEAFF. DNA of the CDR3: TGTGCCAGTAGTGTGCTACGGGACTCCGTCGAAGCTTTCTTT.

This clone was detected ten times or more. The genes are TRBV6-5 and TRBJ2-7, with 7 positions matching TRBD1. This CDR3 contains 11 residues. V lost 6 bases and J lost 10; bases outside the gene matches: 6. Germline V gene data show CDR1 as MNHEY and CDR2 as SVGAGI. Here the CDR3 reads CASSYDREQYF. In DNA form, the CDR3 reads TGTGCCAGCAGCTACGACAGGGAACAGTACTTC.

The rearrangement links TRBV7-9 to TRBJ1-3; a weak D match, TRBD1 (5 bases). The CDR3 is made up of 14 amino acids. V was trimmed by 7 bases and J by 4 bases, leaving 14 bases between them. Germline loops: CDR1 SEHNR, CDR2 FQNEAQ (reference sequence). CDR3 nucleotide sequence: TGTGCCAGCACCAAGGGGCTAACCGGAAACACCATATATTTT. Its protein product is CASTKGLTGNTIYF.

The chain has TRBV11-2 and TRBJ1-1; TRBD1 is a possible D gene (6 bases). The CDR3 is made up of 14 amino acids. With 4 bases removed from V and 1 base from J, the gap between germline ends came to 10 bases. The germline gives CDR1 SGHAT, CDR2 FQNNGV. CDR3 bases: TGTGCCAGCAGCTCCAGACAGGAGAACACTGAAGCTTTCTTT. Protein product: CASSSRQENTEAFF.

The V and J genes are TRBV24-1 and TRBJ1-5, with D perhaps matching TRBD1 (5 bases). CDR1 and CDR2 from the germline V gene are KGHDR and SFDVKD. Trimming stripped 5 bases from V and 13 bases from J, with 17 bases between. This CDR3 region has 13 residues. The DNA for the CDR3 is TGTGCCACCAGTGCCCCAGGGCAGGTTGCTCAGCATTTT. Translated, it gives CATSAPGQVAQHF.

The chain couples TRBV7-2 to TRBJ1-2; perhaps TRBD1 as D (5 bases). With 3 bases removed from V and 7 bases from J, the gap between germline ends came to 12 bases. CDR3 length equals 13 residues. The germline V gene has CDR1 SGHTA and CDR2 FQGNSA. The CDR3 DNA reads as TGTGCCAGCAGCTTGCTTCAGGGTGCTGGCTACACCTTC. Encoded protein: CASSLLQGAGYTF.

This chain links TRBV5-1 with TRBJ2-2, with no clear D. The CDR3 covers 15 residues. V was trimmed by 2 bases and J by 5 bases, leaving 13 bases between them. CDR1 and CDR2 (germline): SGHRS, YFSETQ. Here the CDR3 reads CASSFDGSGTGELFF. For the CDR3, the DNA is TGCGCCAGCAGCTTCGACGGCTCCGGGACCGGGGAGCTGTTTTTT.

The chain links TRBV27 to TRBJ1-2, with D perhaps matching TRBD1 (6 bases). The CDR3 loop spans 14 amino acids. V was clipped by 5 bases and J by 2 bases, with 12 bases between them. Germline-derived CDR1 and CDR2 are MNHEY and SMNVEV (reference sequence). Here the CDR3 reads CASSTGTPNYGYTF. In nucleotides, the CDR3 is TGTGCCAGCAGTACAGGGACGCCGAACTATGGCTACACCTTC.

This chain links TRBV6-2 or TRBV6-3 with TRBJ2-3; TRBD2 matches 11 bases. From germline, CDR1 is MNHEY and CDR2 SVGEGT. The ends lost 5 bases at V and 2 bases at J; junction bases unmatched: 6. The CDR3 has 16 residues. The CDR3 sequence is CASSRGTSGFTDTQYF. The CDR3 DNA reads TGTGCCAGCAGTCGTGGGACTAGCGGTTTCACAGATACGCAGTATTTT.

V gene TRBV10-2 combines with J gene TRBJ1-5; perhaps TRBD1 as D (5 bases). CDR1 WSHSY and CDR2 SAAADI come from the germline V gene. V was cut by 6 bases and J by 6 bases, with 12 bases left in between. This CDR3 has 13 residues. CDR3 DNA: TGCGCCAGCAGCGGGGCGCGGGGTCAGCCCCAGCATTTT. This translates into CASSGARGQPQHF.

The rearrangement uses TRBV6-5 and TRBJ2-1; 7 nucleotides agree with TRBD2. With 6 bases clipped from V and 0 bases from J, the junction kept 5 bases outside the gene matches. The CDR3 length is 15 residues. Germline V gene data show CDR1 as MNHEY and CDR2 as SVGAGI. The CDR3 is CASRRAGSSYNEQFF. CDR3 nucleotide sequence: TGTGCCAGCAGGAGAGCGGGAAGCTCCTACAATGAGCAGTTCTTC.

The V gene is TRBV5-6, the J gene TRBJ1-2, with D perhaps matching TRBD1 (6 bases). The CDR3 has 14 residues. The germline V and J ends were trimmed by 6 bases and 4 bases, with 16 bases remaining between them. Germline assignment: CDR1 SGHDT and CDR2 YYEEEE. CDR3 nucleotides: TGTGCCAGCACCGACCTAGGGGGTGGCTATGGCTACACCTTC. Translation: CASTDLGGGYGYTF.

The chain uses TRBV6-6 and TRBJ2-3; the D is unclear. The germline gives CDR1 MNHNY, CDR2 SVGAGI (reference sequence). This CDR3 contains 12 residues. Trimming removed 6 bases from V and 3 bases from J, with 7 bases in between. The DNA for the CDR3 is TGTGCCAGCAGCCTCTCGACAGATACGCAGTATTTT. Protein product: CASSLSTDTQYF.

The rearrangement joins TRBV5-5 to TRBJ1-1; 7 positions match TRBD1. This CDR3 is 11 amino acids long. Unmatched junction bases numbered 3, after V lost 6 bases and J lost 7 bases. Germline assignment: CDR1 SGHKS and CDR2 YYEKEE (reference sequence). DNA for the CDR3: TGTGCCAGCAACCGGGACAGTGAAGCTTTCTTT. It translates to CASNRDSEAFF.

This sequence joins TRBV5-1 and TRBJ2-1; 12 positions match TRBD2. The germline V gene has CDR1 SGHRS and CDR2 YFSETQ. After removal of 0 bases from V and 8 bases from J, the junction contained 6 bases not matched to a gene. CDR3 length: 16 residues. The CDR3 reads CASSLAKTSGSHEQFF. CDR3 in DNA: TGCGCCAGCAGCTTGGCCAAGACTAGCGGGAGTCATGAGCAGTTCTTC.

The chain recombines TRBV27 with TRBJ1-5; D not resolved. The CDR3 is 12 amino acids. Deletions cut 10 bases from V and 2 bases from J, with 9 bases between. Germline V gene lookup returns CDR1 MNHEY and CDR2 SMNVEV (reference sequence). The CDR3 DNA follows: TGTGCCACCCGTAATGGCAATCAGCCCCAGCATTTT. Its protein product is CATRNGNQPQHF.

The V gene is TRBV9, the J gene TRBJ2-3, with 9 positions matching TRBD1. CDR3 size: 15 residues. The V gene end was trimmed by 4 bases and the J gene end by 3 bases; junction bases not matched to a gene: 6. Per germline, CDR1 SGDLS and CDR2 YYNGEE. CDR3 amino acids: CASSPTGGATDTQYF. The CDR3 region has the DNA TGTGCCAGCAGCCCTACAGGGGGCGCAACAGATACGCAGTATTTT.

This clone appeared a single time. The chain recombines TRBV27 with TRBJ2-1; 9 nucleotides match TRBD1. The germline gives CDR1 MNHEY, CDR2 SMNVEV (reference sequence). The junction had 22 bases not matched to a gene; V was cut back by 2 bases and J by 8 bases. CDR3 length: 20 amino acids. CDR3 coding DNA: TGTGCCAGCAGTTTACCATCGACTTCACCCGGGACAGGGTTAGTTTATGAGCAGTTCTTC. This encodes CASSLPSTSPGTGLVYEQFF.

The J gene is TRBJ1-6, the V gene TRBV7-6, with no clear D. Germline V gene data show CDR1 as SGHVS and CDR2 as FNYEAQ. This CDR3 has 12 amino acids. Between the trimmed V and J ends, which lost 5 bases and 7 bases, there was a span of 6 bases. CDR3 in amino acids: CASSLRNSPLHF. CDR3 nucleotides: TGTGCCAGCAGCCTTAGAAATTCACCCCTCCACTTT.

Worth noting for this clone: The sample carries other DNA sequences with the same CDR3. The V and J genes are TRBV6-5 and TRBJ2-7; 14 bases line up with TRBD2. The length of the CDR3 is 14 residues. The V and J ends lost 5 bases and 4 bases, in that order; junction bases with no gene match: 1. Germline assignment: CDR1 MNHEY and CDR2 SVGAGI. The CDR3 here is CASSRLAGGYEQYF. The DNA for the CDR3 is TGTGCCAGCAGTAGACTAGCGGGAGGGTACGAGCAGTACTTC.

The chain combines TRBV6-5 with TRBJ1-1, with no clear D. The germline V gene encodes CDR1 MNHEY and CDR2 SVGAGI. The CDR3 sequence is 14 residues long. The V end was cut by 8 bases, the J end by 4 bases, with 17 bases between. The CDR3 spells CASLREPRATEAFF. Here the CDR3 DNA reads TGTGCCAGCCTCCGGGAACCCCGGGCCACTGAAGCTTTCTTT.

The CDR3 nucleotides are TGTGCCAGTACTCCGGGACTAGCCCTCAATGAGCAGTTCTTC. Amino acids: CASTPGLALNEQFF. This chain links TRBV19 with TRBJ2-1, with 9 bases identical to TRBD2. From germline, CDR1 is LNHDA and CDR2 SQIVND (reference sequence). V lost 7 bases and J lost 6; bases outside the gene matches: 7. The CDR3 covers 14 residues.

A word on this clone: One end of the junction does not line up with germline, which may come from a read error. V gene TRBV6-2 or TRBV6-3 combines with J gene TRBJ2-7, with D unclear. Germline CDR1 MNHEY, CDR2 SVGEGT. CDR3 length equals 12 residues. In DNA form, the CDR3 reads TGTGCCAGCAGTTACTCGGGCCTGCCCACGCACTTC. Translated: CASSYSGLPTHF.